Following are 22 T cell receptor beta chains from one sample sequenced in a study of blood T cell repertoires in COVID-19. The repertoire was sequenced with immunoSEQ multiplex PCR; TCRdb's copy has only in-frame clones and lacks some. This sample has about 270,000 clones; around 82% occur once, and the top ten carry roughly 3.1%. The specimen sequenced was peripheral blood. These receptors were collected from a woman aged 18-29 years with acute or convalescent COVID-19.

This chain uses TRBV12-3 or TRBV12-4 with TRBJ1-4; D perhaps matches TRBD1 (5 bases). This CDR3 contains 13 residues. The V and J ends lost 2 bases and 8 bases respectively, with 9 bases between them. CDR3 coding DNA: TGTGCCAGCAGTTTAATCGCAGGGGAAAAACTGTTTTTT. It yields the protein CASSLIAGEKLFF.

This chain uses TRBV7-2 with TRBJ2-1, with 8 nucleotides matching TRBD2. This CDR3 has 15 amino acids. From germline, CDR1 is SGHTA and CDR2 FQGNSA. With 3 bases clipped from V and 4 bases from J, the junction kept 5 bases outside the gene matches. DNA of the CDR3: TGTGCCAGCAGCTTTAGGACTAGCCCATACAATGAGCAGTTCTTC. This sequence encodes CASSFRTSPYNEQFF.

The chain links TRBV7-2 to TRBJ2-2, with D possibly matching TRBD1 (6 bases). Between the trimmed V and J ends, which lost 2 bases and 4 bases, there was a span of 14 bases. Germline lookup yields CDR1 SGHTA and CDR2 FQGNSA. The CDR3 sequence is 16 residues long. CDR3 coding DNA: TGTGCCAGCAGCTTAACGCGACAGGTTCTCACCGGGGAGCTGTTTTTT. Protein: CASSLTRQVLTGELFF.

This clone was counted a single time. The J gene is TRBJ2-5, the V gene TRBV24-1; TRBD1 matches at 10 bases. The CDR3 totals 18 residues. CDR1 KGHDR and CDR2 SFDVKD come from the germline V gene. V lost 0 bases to trimming and J lost 0 bases; unmatched junction nucleotides: 6. The CDR3 region is CATSDLGRDRGYQETQYF. The CDR3 DNA is TGTGCCACCAGTGATTTGGGGCGGGACAGGGGATACCAAGAGACCCAGTACTTC.

The genes are TRBV4-3 and TRBJ2-1, with a tentative D call TRBD2 (6 bases). The CDR3 runs to 17 residues. The germline V gene has CDR1 LGHNA and CDR2 YSLEER. V gave up 4 bases and J gave up 2 bases, with 18 bases separating them. This CDR3 is CASSPSHRGRAYNEQFF. For the CDR3, the DNA is TGCGCCAGCAGCCCCTCGCACCGGGGGAGAGCCTACAATGAGCAGTTCTTC.

The chain recombines TRBV5-6 with TRBJ2-5; 10 bases are shared with TRBD2. The trim removed 0 bases at V and 5 bases at J, leaving 4 bases unmatched. Per germline, CDR1 SGHDT and CDR2 YYEEEE. This CDR3 is 15 amino acids long. CDR3 region: CASSLDPSGSETQYF. The CDR3 DNA follows: TGTGCCAGCAGCTTGGATCCTAGCGGGAGTGAGACCCAGTACTTC.

The rearrangement uses TRBV9 and TRBJ2-7; no firm D call. Per the germline V gene, CDR1 is SGDLS and CDR2 is YYNGEE. The CDR3 is 13 amino acids. The germline V and J ends were trimmed by 3 bases and 6 bases, with 13 bases remaining between them. For the CDR3, the DNA is TGTGCCAGCAGCGCGACTCCTCTGGGCGAGCAGTACTTC. It encodes CASSATPLGEQYF.

The rearrangement joins TRBV23-1 to TRBJ1-1, with 9 bases identical to TRBD1. TRBV23-1 is recorded as an ORF, its role being uncertain. V shed 4 bases and J 1 base; nucleotides not matched to a gene: 10. The CDR3 loop spans 17 amino acids. DNA for the CDR3: TGCGCCAGCAGTCGGGACAGGGCATTGGGGGCGAACACTGAAGCTTTCTTT. Its protein product is CASSRDRALGANTEAFF.

The chain combines TRBV27 with TRBJ2-1, with a tentative D call TRBD1 (6 bases). This CDR3 comprises 12 residues. The V gene's germline CDR1 is MNHEY and CDR2 SMNVEV (reference sequence). Trimming removed 8 bases at V and 4 bases at J, with 9 bases between. CDR3 coding DNA: TGTGCCAGCCGGACAGTTTACAATGAGCAGTTCTTC. Protein product: CASRTVYNEQFF.

The rearrangement joins TRBV4-1 to TRBJ1-5; 8 nucleotides line up with TRBD1. With 9 bases clipped from V and 5 bases from J, the junction kept 3 bases outside the gene matches. This CDR3 region has 12 residues. The germline CDR1 and CDR2 sequences are MGHRA and YSYEKL. DNA of the CDR3: TGCGCCAGTTCACAGGGGGATCAGCCCCAGCATTTT. Translating it yields CASSQGDQPQHF.

The rearrangement uses TRBV5-1 and TRBJ1-1, with a tentative D call TRBD1 (5 bases). Trimming removed 4 bases from V and 1 base from J, with 17 bases in between. From germline, CDR1 is SGHRS and CDR2 YFSETQ. CDR3 length: 16 residues. The CDR3 spells CASSPAAGIWNTEAFF. The CDR3 DNA follows: TGCGCCAGCAGCCCGGCGGCAGGGATATGGAACACTGAAGCTTTCTTT.

The chain couples TRBV3-1 (or the pseudogene TRBV3-2) to TRBJ2-7; 9 bases align to TRBD2. CDR1 and CDR2 (germline): LGHDT, YNNKEL (reference sequence). The V gene end was trimmed by 8 bases and the J gene end by 3 bases; junction bases not matched to a gene: 11. The CDR3 is made up of 15 amino acids. CDR3 DNA sequence: TGTGCCAGCTCAGAGGGGCCTAGCGGGGACTACGAGCAGTACTTC. Its protein is CASSEGPSGDYEQYF.

V gene TRBV10-1 combines with J gene TRBJ2-1; 7 bases match TRBD2. This CDR3 comprises 16 residues. Germline V gene data show CDR1 as WNHNN and CDR2 as SYGVQD (reference sequence). The ends lost 4 bases at V and 2 bases at J; junction bases unmatched: 8. The CDR3 bases are TGCGCCAGCAGTGCGCAACTAGCGCCCACCTACAATGAGCAGTTCTTC. It codes for CASSAQLAPTYNEQFF.

The chain links TRBV25-1 to TRBJ1-2; a possible D gene is TRBD1 (5 bases). Germline values: CDR1 MGHDK, CDR2 SYGVNS. The CDR3 is made up of 13 amino acids. Trimming left V 4 bases short and J 4 bases short, with 10 bases between. CDR3 in amino acids: CASSVAGFYGYTF. CDR3 bases: TGTGCCAGCAGTGTGGCAGGGTTCTATGGCTACACCTTC.

This chain connects TRBV4-1 to TRBJ2-7; 7 bases fit TRBD2. The CDR3 consists of 18 residues. J gave up 4 bases and V 0 bases, and 15 bases lay outside the gene matches. Germline CDR1 and CDR2: MGHRA and YSYEKL. In DNA form, the CDR3 reads TGCGCCAGCAGCCAAGAGTCTGGACTAGTCGAAAAGCGGTACGAGCAGTACTTC. It translates to CASSQESGLVEKRYEQYF.

V gene TRBV5-1 combines with J gene TRBJ2-3; 7 positions agree with TRBD2. Per the germline V gene, CDR1 is SGHRS and CDR2 is YFSETQ. V shed 7 bases, J shed 7 bases, and the junction held 12 bases outside the gene matches. The CDR3 runs 14 residues. CDR3 in amino acids: CASGPTTSANTQYF. The CDR3 DNA follows: TGCGCCAGCGGCCCAACCACTAGCGCAAATACGCAGTATTTT.

This sequence joins TRBV30 and TRBJ1-1; TRBD1 matches 9 bases. This CDR3 is 16 amino acids long. Per the germline V gene, CDR1 is GTSNPN and CDR2 is SVGIG (reference sequence). V dropped 0 bases and J dropped 1; count of bases not matched to a gene: 6. Written as DNA, the CDR3 is TGTGCCTGGAGTGTACCCCGGACAGGGGCGAACACTGAAGCTTTCTTT. Its translation: CAWSVPRTGANTEAFF.

The chain couples TRBV7-8 to TRBJ2-3; 12 bases fit TRBD2. The trim removed 5 bases at V and 4 bases at J, leaving 4 bases unmatched. CDR3 length: 15 amino acids. Germline loops: CDR1 SGHVS, CDR2 FQNEAQ. As DNA, the CDR3 is TGTGCCAGCAGCCCAAGACTAGCGGGAGCAGATACGCAGTATTTT. It specifies CASSPRLAGADTQYF. The whole variable domain, remainder taken from reference TRBV7-8 and TRBJ2-3, is GAGVSQSPRYKVAKRGQDVALRCDPISGHVSLFWYQQALGQGPEFLTYFQNEAQLDKSGLPSDRFFAERPEGSVSTLKIQRTQQEDSAVYLCASSPRLAGADTQYFGPGTRLTVL.

The chain uses TRBV18 and TRBJ1-2; 7 positions agree with TRBD1. CDR1 KGHSH and CDR2 LQKENI come from the germline V gene. The CDR3 loop spans 13 amino acids. V lost 3 bases, J lost 6 bases, and 4 bases stayed unmatched. In DNA form, the CDR3 reads TGTGCCAGCTCACCCACAGGGGCCGATGGCTACACCTTC. It specifies CASSPTGADGYTF.

The chain links TRBV6-5 to TRBJ2-5, with TRBD1 matching 9 bases. V lost 9 bases, J lost 3 bases, and 5 bases stayed unmatched. Germline CDR1 is MNHEY and CDR2 is SVGAGI. The CDR3 has 13 amino acids. CDR3 loop: CASSQGAKETQYF. Written as DNA, the CDR3 is TGTGCCAGTTCACAGGGGGCCAAAGAGACCCAGTACTTC.

This clone was picked up many times. The chain combines TRBV6-4 with TRBJ2-3, with a tentative D call TRBD2 (6 bases). V was clipped by 6 bases and J by 3 bases, with 16 bases between them. The CDR3 runs to 15 residues. Germline V lookup: CDR1 MRHNA, CDR2 SNTAGT. CDR3 region: CASSPGGRETDTQYF. The CDR3 DNA follows: TGTGCCAGCAGCCCCGGGGGTCGTGAAACAGATACGCAGTATTTT.

The chain has TRBV28 and TRBJ1-5; possibly TRBD1 for D (5 bases). The V end lost 2 bases, the J end lost 4 bases, and 9 bases lay between the germline ends. Germline CDR1 and CDR2: MDHEN and SYDVKM. This CDR3 has 14 amino acids. In DNA form, the CDR3 reads TGTGCCAGCAGTTTAGCAGGGTTTAATCAGCCCCAGCATTTT. Its protein product is CASSLAGFNQPQHF. Full variable domain (remainder filled in from reference TRBV28 and TRBJ1-5): DVKVTQSSRYLVKRTGEKVFLECVQDMDHENMFWYRQDPGLGLRLIYFSYDVKMKEKGDIPEGYSVSREKKERFSLILESASTNQTSMYLCASSLAGFNQPQHFGDGTRLSIL.